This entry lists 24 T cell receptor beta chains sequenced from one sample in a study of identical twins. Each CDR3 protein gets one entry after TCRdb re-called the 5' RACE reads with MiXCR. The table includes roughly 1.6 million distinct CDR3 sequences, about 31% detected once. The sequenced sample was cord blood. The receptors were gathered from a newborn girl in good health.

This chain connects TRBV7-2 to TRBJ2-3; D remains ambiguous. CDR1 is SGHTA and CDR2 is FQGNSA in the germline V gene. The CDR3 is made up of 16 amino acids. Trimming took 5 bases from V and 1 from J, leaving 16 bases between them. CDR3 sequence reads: CASSPLIFGGTDTQYF. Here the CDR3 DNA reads TGTGCCAGCAGCCCACTTATATTCGGAGGCACAGATACGCAGTATTTT.

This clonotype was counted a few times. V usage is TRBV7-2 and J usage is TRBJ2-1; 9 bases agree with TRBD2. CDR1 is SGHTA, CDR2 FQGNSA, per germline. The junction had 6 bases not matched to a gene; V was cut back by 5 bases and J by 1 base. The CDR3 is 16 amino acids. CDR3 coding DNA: TGTGCCAGCAGCCGACCACTAGCGGGTTCCTACAATGAGCAGTTCTTC. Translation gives CASSRPLAGSYNEQFF.

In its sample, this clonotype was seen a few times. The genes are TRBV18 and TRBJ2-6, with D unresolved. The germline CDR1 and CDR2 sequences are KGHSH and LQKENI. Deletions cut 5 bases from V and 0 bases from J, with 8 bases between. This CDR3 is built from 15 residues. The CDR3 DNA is TGTGCCAGCTCAATGGGGATCTCTGGGGCCAACGTCCTGACTTTC. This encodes CASSMGISGANVLTF.

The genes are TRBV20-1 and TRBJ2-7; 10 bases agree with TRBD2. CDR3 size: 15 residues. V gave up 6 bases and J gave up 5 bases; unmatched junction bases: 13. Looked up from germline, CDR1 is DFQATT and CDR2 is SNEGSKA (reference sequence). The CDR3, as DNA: TGCAGTGCCAGCCCTTTCCTAGCGGGAGTGAACGAGCAGTACTTC. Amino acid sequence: CSASPFLAGVNEQYF.

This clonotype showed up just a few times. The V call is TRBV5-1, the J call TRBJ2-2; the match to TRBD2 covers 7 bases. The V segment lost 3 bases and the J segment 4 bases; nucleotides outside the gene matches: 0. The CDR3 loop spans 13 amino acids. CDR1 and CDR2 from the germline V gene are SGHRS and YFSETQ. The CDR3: CASSWEGTGELFF. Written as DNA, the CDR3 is TGCGCCAGCAGCTGGGAGGGCACCGGGGAGCTGTTTTTT. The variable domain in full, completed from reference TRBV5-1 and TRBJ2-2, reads KAGVTQTPRYLIKTRGQQVTLSCSPISGHRSVSWYQQTPGQGLQFLFEYFSETQRNKGNFPGRFSGRQFSNSRSEMNVSTLELGDSALYLCASSWEGTGELFFGEGSRLTVL.

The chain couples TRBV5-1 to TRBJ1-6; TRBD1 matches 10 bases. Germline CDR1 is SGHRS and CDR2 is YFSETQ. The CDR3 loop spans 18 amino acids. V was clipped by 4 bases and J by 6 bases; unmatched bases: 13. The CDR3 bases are TGCGCCAGCAGCCGGGGACAGGGGCTTTGGCCCCTTAATTCACCCCTCCACTTT. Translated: CASSRGQGLWPLNSPLHF.

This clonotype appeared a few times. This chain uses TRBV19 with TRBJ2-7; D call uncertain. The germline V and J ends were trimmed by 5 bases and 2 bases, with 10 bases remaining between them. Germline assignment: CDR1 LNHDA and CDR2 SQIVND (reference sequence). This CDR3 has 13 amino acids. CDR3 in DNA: TGTGCCAGTAGTCGGCAGGTTGCCTACGAGCAGTACTTC. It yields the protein CASSRQVAYEQYF.

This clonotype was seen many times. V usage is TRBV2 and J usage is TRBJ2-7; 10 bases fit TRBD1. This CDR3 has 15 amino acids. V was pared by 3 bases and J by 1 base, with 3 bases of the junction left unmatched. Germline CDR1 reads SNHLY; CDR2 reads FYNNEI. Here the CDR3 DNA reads TGTGCCAGCAGTGAGAGGGACAGGGGTTCCTACGAGCAGTACTTC. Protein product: CASSERDRGSYEQYF.

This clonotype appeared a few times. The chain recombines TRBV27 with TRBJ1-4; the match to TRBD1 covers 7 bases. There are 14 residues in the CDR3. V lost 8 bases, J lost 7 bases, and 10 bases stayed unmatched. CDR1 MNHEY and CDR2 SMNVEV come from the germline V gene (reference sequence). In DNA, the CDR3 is TGTGCCAGCCGGGCCCCAGGGGGAGGTGAAAAACTGTTTTTT. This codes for CASRAPGGGEKLFF.

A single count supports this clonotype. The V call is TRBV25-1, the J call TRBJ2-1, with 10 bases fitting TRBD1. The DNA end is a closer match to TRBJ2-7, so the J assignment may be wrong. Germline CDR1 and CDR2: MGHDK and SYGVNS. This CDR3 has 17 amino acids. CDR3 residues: CASRGGTGASSYNEQYF. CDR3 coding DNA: TGTGCCAGCAGAGGGGGGACAGGGGCCAGCTCCTACAATGAGCAGTACTTC.

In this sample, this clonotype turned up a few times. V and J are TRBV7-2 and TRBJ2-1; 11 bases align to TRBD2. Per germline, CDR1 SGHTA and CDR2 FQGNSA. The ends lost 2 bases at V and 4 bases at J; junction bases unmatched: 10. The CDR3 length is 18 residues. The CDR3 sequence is CASSLFFLGLAAYNEQFF. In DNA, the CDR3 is TGTGCCAGCAGCTTATTTTTCTTGGGACTAGCGGCTTACAATGAGCAGTTCTTC.

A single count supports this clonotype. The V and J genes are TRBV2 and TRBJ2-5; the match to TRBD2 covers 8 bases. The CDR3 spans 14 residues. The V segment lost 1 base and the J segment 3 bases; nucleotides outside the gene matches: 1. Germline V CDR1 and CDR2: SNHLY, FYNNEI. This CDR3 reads CASSEGLAKETQYF. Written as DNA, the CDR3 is TGTGCCAGCAGTGAAGGACTAGCGAAAGAGACCCAGTACTTC.

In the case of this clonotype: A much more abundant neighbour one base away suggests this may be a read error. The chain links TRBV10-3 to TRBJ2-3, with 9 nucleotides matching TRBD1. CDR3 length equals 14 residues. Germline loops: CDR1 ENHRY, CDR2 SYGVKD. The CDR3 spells CATLQGASTGTQYF. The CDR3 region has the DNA TGTGCCACCTTACAGGGGGCTAGCACAGGTACGCAGTATTTT.

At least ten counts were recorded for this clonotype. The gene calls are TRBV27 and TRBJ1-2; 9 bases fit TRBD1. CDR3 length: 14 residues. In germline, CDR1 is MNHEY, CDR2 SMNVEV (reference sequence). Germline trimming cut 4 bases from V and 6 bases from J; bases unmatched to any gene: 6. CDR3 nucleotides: TGTGCCAGCAGTTCAATGGGACAGGGTGATGGCTACACCTTC. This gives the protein CASSSMGQGDGYTF.

The DNA for the CDR3 is TGCGCCAGCAGCTTGGAAATTGGGCAGCGGGGTGAAAAACTGTTTTTT. It encodes CASSLEIGQRGEKLFF. The gene calls are TRBV5-1 and TRBJ1-4, with D uncertain. This CDR3 comprises 16 residues. CDR1 and CDR2 (germline): SGHRS, YFSETQ. V was pared by 0 bases and J by 7 bases, with 16 bases between.

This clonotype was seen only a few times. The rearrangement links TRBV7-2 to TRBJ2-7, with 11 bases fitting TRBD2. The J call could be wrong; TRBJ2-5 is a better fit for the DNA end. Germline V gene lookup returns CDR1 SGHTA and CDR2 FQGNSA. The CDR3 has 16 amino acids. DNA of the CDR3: TGTGCCAGCAGCTTAGCATATAGCGGGGGGGCTGGGACCCAGTACTTC. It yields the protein CASSLAYSGGAGTQYF.

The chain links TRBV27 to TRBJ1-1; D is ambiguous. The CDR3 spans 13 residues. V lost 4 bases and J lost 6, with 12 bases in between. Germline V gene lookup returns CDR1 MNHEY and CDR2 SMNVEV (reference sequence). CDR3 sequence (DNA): TGTGCCAGCAGTTACATTCGTAGGGCTGAAGCTTTCTTT. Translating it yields CASSYIRRAEAFF.

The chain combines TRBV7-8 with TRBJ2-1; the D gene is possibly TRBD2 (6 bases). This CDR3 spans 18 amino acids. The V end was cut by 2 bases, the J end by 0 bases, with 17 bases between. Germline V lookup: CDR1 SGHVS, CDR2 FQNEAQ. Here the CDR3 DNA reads TGTGCCAGCAGCTTATGGCTTGGGCTAGCGTACTCCTACAATGAGCAGTTCTTC. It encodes CASSLWLGLAYSYNEQFF.

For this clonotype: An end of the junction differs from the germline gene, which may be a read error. CDR3 sequence reads: CAISETGYTDTKYF. The CDR3 DNA is TGTGCCATCAGTGAGACAGGATACACAGATACGAAGTATTTT. The chain is built from TRBV10-3 and TRBJ2-3; possibly TRBD1 for D (5 bases). This CDR3 is built from 14 residues. CDR1 is ENHRY and CDR2 is SYGVKD in the germline V gene.

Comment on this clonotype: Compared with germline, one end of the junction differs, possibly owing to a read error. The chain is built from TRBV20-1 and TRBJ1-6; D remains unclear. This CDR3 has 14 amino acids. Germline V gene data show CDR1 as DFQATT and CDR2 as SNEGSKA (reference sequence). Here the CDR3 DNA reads TGCAGTGCTAGTCGGCGCAGGATTAATTCACCCCCCCACTTT. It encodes CSASRRRINSPPHF.

The CDR3 loop is CASSSQRGRRETQYF. In nucleotides, the CDR3 is TGTGCCAGCAGTTCCCAGCGGGGGAGACGAGAGACCCAGTACTTC. This chain joins TRBV27 and TRBJ2-5; 8 positions agree with TRBD2. CDR3 size: 15 residues. V lost 4 bases, J lost 4 bases, and 8 bases stayed unmatched. The germline V gene encodes CDR1 MNHEY and CDR2 SMNVEV (reference sequence).

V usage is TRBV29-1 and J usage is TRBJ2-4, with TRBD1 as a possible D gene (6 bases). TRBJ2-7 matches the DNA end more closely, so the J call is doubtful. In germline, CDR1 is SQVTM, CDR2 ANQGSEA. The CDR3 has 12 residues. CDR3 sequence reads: CSAGRGVDEQYF. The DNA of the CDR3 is TGCAGCGCCGGCAGGGGCGTCGACGAGCAGTACTTC.

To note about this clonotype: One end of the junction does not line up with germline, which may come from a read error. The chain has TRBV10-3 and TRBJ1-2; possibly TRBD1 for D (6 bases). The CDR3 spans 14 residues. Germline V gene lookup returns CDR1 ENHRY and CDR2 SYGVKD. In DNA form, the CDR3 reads TGTGCCATCAGTGGGGCAGGGGAAGGCTATGGCTGCACCTTC. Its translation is CAISGAGEGYGCTF.

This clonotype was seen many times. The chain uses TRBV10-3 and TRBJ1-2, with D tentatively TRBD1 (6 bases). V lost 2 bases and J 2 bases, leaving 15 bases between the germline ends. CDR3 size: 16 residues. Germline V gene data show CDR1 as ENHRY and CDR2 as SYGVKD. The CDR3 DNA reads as TGTGCCATCAGTGAGACTGGGACACCCTACAACTATGGCTACACCTTC. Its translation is CAISETGTPYNYGYTF.